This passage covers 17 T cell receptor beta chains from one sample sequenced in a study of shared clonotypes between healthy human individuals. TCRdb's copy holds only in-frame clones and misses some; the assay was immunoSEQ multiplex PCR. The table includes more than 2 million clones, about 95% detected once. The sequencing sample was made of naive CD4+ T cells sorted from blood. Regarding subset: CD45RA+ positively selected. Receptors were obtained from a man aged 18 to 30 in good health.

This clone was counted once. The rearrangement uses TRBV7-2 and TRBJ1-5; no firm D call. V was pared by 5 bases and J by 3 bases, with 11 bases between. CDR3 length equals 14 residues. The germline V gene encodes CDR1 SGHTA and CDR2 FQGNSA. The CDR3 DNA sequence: TGTGCCAGCAGCGCGGTCGGGGACAATCAGCCCCAGCATTTT. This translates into CASSAVGDNQPQHF. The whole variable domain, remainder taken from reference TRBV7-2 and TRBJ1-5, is GAGVSQSPSNKVTEKGKDVELRCDPISGHTALYWYRQSLGQGLEFLIYFQGNSAPDKSGLPSDRFSAERTGGSVSTLTIQRTQQEDSAVYLCASSAVGDNQPQHFGDGTRLSIL.

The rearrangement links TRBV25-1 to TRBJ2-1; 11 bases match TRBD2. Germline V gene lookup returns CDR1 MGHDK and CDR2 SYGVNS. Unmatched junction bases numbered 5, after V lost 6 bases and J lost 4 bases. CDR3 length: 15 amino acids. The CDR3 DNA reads TGTGCCAGCAGCCTCGGGACTAGCGGATACAATGAGCAGTTCTTC. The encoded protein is CASSLGTSGYNEQFF.

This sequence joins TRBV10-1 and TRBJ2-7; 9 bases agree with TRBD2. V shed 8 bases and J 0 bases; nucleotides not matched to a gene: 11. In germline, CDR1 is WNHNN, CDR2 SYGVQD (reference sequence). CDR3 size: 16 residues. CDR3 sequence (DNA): TGCGCCAGCTCCCTAGGGCTAGCGGGGCACTCCTACGAGCAGTACTTC. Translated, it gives CASSLGLAGHSYEQYF.

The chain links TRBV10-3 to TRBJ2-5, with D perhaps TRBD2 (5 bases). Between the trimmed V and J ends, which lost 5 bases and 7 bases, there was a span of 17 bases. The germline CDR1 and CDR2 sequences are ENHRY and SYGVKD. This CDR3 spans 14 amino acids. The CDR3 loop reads CAISSEASGTTQYF. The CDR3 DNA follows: TGTGCCATCAGTTCTGAAGCCTCGGGAACGACCCAGTACTTC.

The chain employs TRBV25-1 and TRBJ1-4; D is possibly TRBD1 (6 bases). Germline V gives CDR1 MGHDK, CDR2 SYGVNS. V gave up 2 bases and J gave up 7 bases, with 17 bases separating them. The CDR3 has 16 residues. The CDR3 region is CASSEMSRGAGEKLFF. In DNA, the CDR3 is TGTGCCAGCAGTGAAATGTCCCGGGGGGCGGGTGAAAAACTGTTTTTT.

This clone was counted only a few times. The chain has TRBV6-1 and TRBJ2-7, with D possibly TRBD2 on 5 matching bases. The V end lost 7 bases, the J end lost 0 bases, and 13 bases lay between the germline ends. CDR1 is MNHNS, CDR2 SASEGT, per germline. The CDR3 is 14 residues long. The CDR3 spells CASTEGVSSYEQYF. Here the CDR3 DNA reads TGTGCCAGCACAGAGGGAGTCAGCTCCTACGAGCAGTACTTC.

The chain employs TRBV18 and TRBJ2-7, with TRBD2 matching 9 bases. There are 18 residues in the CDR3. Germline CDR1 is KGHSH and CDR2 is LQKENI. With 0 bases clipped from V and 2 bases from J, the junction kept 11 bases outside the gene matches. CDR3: CASSPPGAQRGVTYEQYF. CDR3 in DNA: TGTGCCAGCTCACCACCCGGGGCGCAGCGGGGGGTGACCTACGAGCAGTACTTC. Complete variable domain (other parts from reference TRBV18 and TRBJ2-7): NAGVMQNPRHLVRRRGQEARLRCSPMKGHSHVYWYRQLPEEGLKFMVYLQKENIIDESGMPKERFSAEFPKEGPSILRIQQVVRGDSAAYFCASSPPGAQRGVTYEQYFGPGTRLTVT.

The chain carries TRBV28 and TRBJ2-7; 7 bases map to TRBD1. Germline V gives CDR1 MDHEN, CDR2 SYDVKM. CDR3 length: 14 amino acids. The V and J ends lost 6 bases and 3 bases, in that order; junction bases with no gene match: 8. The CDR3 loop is CASSTGTARYEQYF. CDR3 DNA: TGTGCCAGCAGCACCGGGACAGCGCGCTACGAGCAGTACTTC. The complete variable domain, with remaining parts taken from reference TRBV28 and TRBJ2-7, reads DVKVTQSSRYLVKRTGEKVFLECVQDMDHENMFWYRQDPGLGLRLIYFSYDVKMKEKGDIPEGYSVSREKKERFSLILESASTNQTSMYLCASSTGTARYEQYFGPGTRLTVT.

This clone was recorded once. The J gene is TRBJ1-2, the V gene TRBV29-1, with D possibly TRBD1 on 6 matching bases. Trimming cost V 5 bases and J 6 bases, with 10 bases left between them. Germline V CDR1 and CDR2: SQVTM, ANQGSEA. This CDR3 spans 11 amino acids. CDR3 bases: TGCAGCGTTTCAGGGGTCGATGGCTACACCTTC. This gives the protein CSVSGVDGYTF.

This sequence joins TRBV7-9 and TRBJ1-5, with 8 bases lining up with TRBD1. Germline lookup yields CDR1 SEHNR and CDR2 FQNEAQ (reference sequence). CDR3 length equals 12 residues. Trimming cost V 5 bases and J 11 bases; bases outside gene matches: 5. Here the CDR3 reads CASSQEDRAQHF. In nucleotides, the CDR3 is TGTGCCAGCAGCCAGGAGGACAGGGCCCAGCATTTT.

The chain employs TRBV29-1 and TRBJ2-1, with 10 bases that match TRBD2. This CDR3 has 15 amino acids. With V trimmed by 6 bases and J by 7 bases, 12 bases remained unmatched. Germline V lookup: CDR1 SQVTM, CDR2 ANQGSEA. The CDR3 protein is CSVPPGELAGNEQFF. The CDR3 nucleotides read TGCAGCGTCCCCCCGGGGGAACTAGCGGGGAATGAGCAGTTCTTC.

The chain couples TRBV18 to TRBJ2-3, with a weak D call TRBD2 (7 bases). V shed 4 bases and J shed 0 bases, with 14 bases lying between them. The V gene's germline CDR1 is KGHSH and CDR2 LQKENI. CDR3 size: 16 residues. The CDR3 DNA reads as TGTGCCAGCTCACTCCTGGGGGGGGCTAGCACAGATACGCAGTATTTT. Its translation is CASSLLGGASTDTQYF.

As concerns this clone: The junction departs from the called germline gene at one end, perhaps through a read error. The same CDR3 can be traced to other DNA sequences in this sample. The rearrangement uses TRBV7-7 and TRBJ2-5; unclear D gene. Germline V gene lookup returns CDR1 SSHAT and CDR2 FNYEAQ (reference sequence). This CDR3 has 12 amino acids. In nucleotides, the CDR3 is TGTGCTAGCAGCCTCTACGGAGAGACCCAGTACTTC. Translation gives CASSLYGETQYF.

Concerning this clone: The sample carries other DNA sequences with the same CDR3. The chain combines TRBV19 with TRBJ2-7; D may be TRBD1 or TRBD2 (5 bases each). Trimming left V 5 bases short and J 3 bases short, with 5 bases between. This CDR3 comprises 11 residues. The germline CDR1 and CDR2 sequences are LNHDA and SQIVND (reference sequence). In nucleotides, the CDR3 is TGTGCCAGTAGTGGGGGCTACGAGCAGTACTTC. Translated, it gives CASSGGYEQYF. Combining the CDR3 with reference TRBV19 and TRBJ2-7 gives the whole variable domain DGGITQSPKYLFRKEGQNVTLSCEQNLNHDAMYWYRQDPGQGLRLIYYSQIVNDFQKGDIAEGYSVSREKKESFPLTVTSAQKNPTAFYLCASSGGYEQYFGPGTRLTVT.

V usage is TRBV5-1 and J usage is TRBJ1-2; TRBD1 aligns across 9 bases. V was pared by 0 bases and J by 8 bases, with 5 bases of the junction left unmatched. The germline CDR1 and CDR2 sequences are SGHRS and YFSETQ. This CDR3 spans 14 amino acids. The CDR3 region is CASSLGQGDTGYTF. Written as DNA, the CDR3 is TGCGCCAGCAGCTTGGGACAGGGGGATACGGGCTACACCTTC.

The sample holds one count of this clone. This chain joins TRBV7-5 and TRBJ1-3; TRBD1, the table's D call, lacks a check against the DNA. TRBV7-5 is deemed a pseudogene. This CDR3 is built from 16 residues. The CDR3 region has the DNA TGTGCCAGAAGCCCAAGCCTGGGACAGGTGGAAAACACCATATATTTT. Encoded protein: CARSPSLGQVENTIYF.

CDR3 region: CASSGTGGLNTIYF. In nucleotides, the CDR3 is TGTGCCAGCAGCGGAACAGGGGGACTAAACACCATATATTTT. V is TRBV6-1 and J is TRBJ1-3, with 8 bases fitting TRBD1. The CDR3 is 14 residues long. Germline lookup yields CDR1 MNHNS and CDR2 SASEGT. V was pared by 6 bases and J by 6 bases, with 7 bases of the junction left unmatched.